This T cell receptor beta chain was sequenced during a study of cytomegalovirus exposure and HLA in healthy donors. Study-level results: Cytomegalovirus status was reportedly diagnosed by the classifier with high specificity and sensitivity.

PCR amplification relied on 60 Vbeta primers (plus 13 Jbeta primers). Using immunoSEQ multiplex PCR, the repertoire was profiled, and TCRdb retains in-frame clones only, with some absent. The profile shows 270,000 or so clones, roughly 91% of them singletons. On this clone: No antigen is known for it.

This receptor was taken from a girl under 10 years old in good health and CMV-seronegative. Sequenced material: PBMCs.

CDR3 DNA: TGTGCCAGCAGTTTTCGGAGGACTAGCGGAACCTGGGTGAACAATGAGCAGTTCTTC. It codes for CASSFRRTSGTWVNNEQFF. J is TRBJ2-1 and V is TRBV27; TRBD2 matches 10 bases. The germline CDR1 and CDR2 sequences are MNHEY and SMNVEV (reference sequence). This CDR3 comprises 19 residues. J gave up 5 bases and V 3 bases, and 16 bases lay outside the gene matches.